One sample yielded the 26 T cell receptor beta chains listed below, sequenced in a study of blood T cell repertoires in COVID-19. The table came from immunoSEQ multiplex PCR; TCRdb's copy has only in-frame clones and leaves some out. The sample has 200,000 to 300,000 clones, more than 85% seen once. Sequencing was carried out using peripheral blood. The receptors shown here come from a person between 18 and 30 years old with COVID-19, enrolled during active disease.

The count of this clone is one. V usage is TRBV28 and J usage is TRBJ2-7; possibly TRBD2 for D (6 bases). Germline V gives CDR1 MDHEN, CDR2 SYDVKM. Trimming left V 6 bases short and J 2 bases short, with 17 bases between. The CDR3 runs 15 residues. As DNA, the CDR3 is TGTGCCAGCAGAACTTCTCCGGGACTCACCTACGAGCAGTACTTC. Encoded protein: CASRTSPGLTYEQYF.

This clone was seen only a few times. The chain uses TRBV4-2 and TRBJ2-1; no reliable D call. This CDR3 comprises 13 residues. Germline lookup yields CDR1 LGHNA and CDR2 YNFKEQ. V dropped 2 bases and J dropped 7 bases, with 9 bases sitting between them. CDR3 bases: TGTGCCAGCAGCCAACAATACCGGAATGAGCAGTTCTTC. It translates to CASSQQYRNEQFF.

J is TRBJ2-7 and V is TRBV5-1; TRBD2 matches 11 bases. V gave up 0 bases and J gave up 1 base; unmatched junction bases: 3. The CDR3 length is 16 residues. Germline V gene sequence: CDR1 SGHRS, CDR2 YFSETQ. This chain's CDR3 is CASSLALAGGSYEQYF. For the CDR3, the DNA is TGCGCCAGCAGCTTGGCGCTAGCGGGAGGTTCCTACGAGCAGTACTTC.

The rearrangement uses TRBV4-3 and TRBJ1-6, with 7 bases identical to TRBD1. This CDR3 has 15 amino acids. The junction had 5 bases not matched to a gene; V was cut back by 0 bases and J by 9 bases. Germline CDR1 reads LGHNA; CDR2 reads YSLEER. The CDR3 spells CASSQDETGLSPLHF. For the CDR3, the DNA is TGCGCCAGCAGCCAAGACGAGACAGGGCTTTCACCCCTCCACTTT.

The V and J genes are TRBV7-2 and TRBJ2-5, with TRBD2 matching over 12 bases. The germline V gene has CDR1 SGHTA and CDR2 FQGNSA. The CDR3 is 16 residues long. The ends lost 3 bases at V and 5 bases at J; junction bases unmatched: 7. The CDR3 DNA is TGTGCCAGCAGCTTCCTAGCGGGAGGGCCTGGGGAGACCCAGTACTTC. Residues: CASSFLAGGPGETQYF. The whole variable domain, remainder taken from reference TRBV7-2 and TRBJ2-5, is GAGVSQSPSNKVTEKGKDVELRCDPISGHTALYWYRQSLGQGLEFLIYFQGNSAPDKSGLPSDRFSAERTGGSVSTLTIQRTQQEDSAVYLCASSFLAGGPGETQYFGPGTRLLVL.

This chain connects TRBV28 to TRBJ2-7; 16 nucleotides agree with TRBD2. CDR3 length: 18 residues. V shed 8 bases and J 0 bases; nucleotides not matched to a gene: 10. From germline, CDR1 is MDHEN and CDR2 SYDVKM. The CDR3 bases are TGTGCCAGCTTCCATGGGACTAGCGGGAGGGCGATCTCCTACGAGCAGTACTTC. Translating gives CASFHGTSGRAISYEQYF.

The CDR3 sequence is CASSELRGLAGAGDNNEQFF. CDR3 DNA: TGTGCCAGCAGTGAACTGAGGGGACTAGCGGGAGCAGGAGATAATAATGAGCAGTTCTTC. The chain has TRBV2 and TRBJ2-1, with TRBD2 matching over 14 bases. V lost 2 bases, J lost 7 bases, and 16 bases stayed unmatched. This CDR3 has 20 amino acids. CDR1 and CDR2 from the germline V gene are SNHLY and FYNNEI.

The chain couples TRBV5-1 to TRBJ1-2, with 8 bases that match TRBD1. Germline assignment: CDR1 SGHRS and CDR2 YFSETQ. V gave up 1 base and J gave up 8 bases; unmatched junction bases: 13. The CDR3 runs 16 residues. The CDR3 coding sequence is TGCGCCAGCAGCTTGAGGCCGGGACAGGACCAAGTAGGCTACACCTTC. This codes for CASSLRPGQDQVGYTF.

This chain joins TRBV4-2 and TRBJ1-3, with D perhaps matching TRBD1 (5 bases). Between the trimmed V and J ends, which lost 0 bases and 4 bases, there was a span of 10 bases. The CDR3 length is 15 residues. CDR1 and CDR2 from the germline V gene are LGHNA and YNFKEQ. The CDR3 loop is CASSQEAGSGNTIYF. Here the CDR3 DNA reads TGTGCCAGCAGCCAAGAAGCAGGGTCGGGAAACACCATATATTTT.

The chain has TRBV10-1 and TRBJ1-2; the match to TRBD1 covers 8 bases. Per the germline V gene, CDR1 is WNHNN and CDR2 is SYGVQD (reference sequence). This CDR3 contains 13 residues. V lost 3 bases, J lost 6 bases, and 3 bases stayed unmatched. The CDR3 region is CASSDSGGNGYTF. CDR3 DNA sequence: TGCGCCAGCAGTGACTCAGGGGGCAATGGCTACACCTTC.

The rearrangement joins TRBV28 to TRBJ1-2; TRBD1 aligns across 8 bases. Germline-derived CDR1 and CDR2 are MDHEN and SYDVKM. The CDR3 extends over 14 amino acids. Trimming removed 5 bases from V and 4 bases from J; junction bases left unmatched: 6. DNA for the CDR3: TGTGCCAGCAGTCGGGGGACAGGTCCCTATGGCTACACCTTC. Translating it yields CASSRGTGPYGYTF.

The gene calls are TRBV23-1 and TRBJ2-7; no reliable D call. TRBV23-1 is identified as an open reading frame with a role that is uncertain. With 2 bases removed from V and 4 bases from J, the gap between germline ends came to 12 bases. This CDR3 is 14 amino acids long. This CDR3 reads CASSQTRSGYEQYF. DNA of the CDR3: TGCGCCAGCAGTCAAACCCGGTCCGGGTACGAGCAGTACTTC.

In the case of this clone: The identical CDR3 is also encoded by other nucleotide sequences in the sample. V and J are TRBV9 and TRBJ1-3; D unresolved. Trimming pared 3 bases from V and 0 bases from J, leaving 7 bases between. The length of the CDR3 is 14 residues. Germline lookup yields CDR1 SGDLS and CDR2 YYNGEE. CDR3 in DNA: TGTGCCAGCAGCGAACTACTCTCTGGAAACACCATATATTTT. It yields the protein CASSELLSGNTIYF.

The CDR3 coding sequence is TGTGCCAGCAGTTCACCTCCCGGGACAGGGAGTCATGGCTACACCTTC. Amino acids: CASSSPPGTGSHGYTF. V is TRBV28 and J is TRBJ1-2; 9 bases align to TRBD1. The CDR3 is 16 amino acids. The J segment lost 6 bases and the V segment lost 4 bases, leaving 12 bases of the junction unmatched. Per the germline V gene, CDR1 is MDHEN and CDR2 is SYDVKM.

In its sample, this clone was seen once. The chain employs TRBV7-9 and TRBJ1-2, with a tentative D call TRBD1 (6 bases). Trimming removed 5 bases from V and 4 bases from J, with 20 bases in between. The germline CDR1 and CDR2 sequences are SEHNR and FQNEAQ (reference sequence). The length of the CDR3 is 16 residues. The CDR3 sequence is CASSPSEGGLGYGYTF. The DNA for the CDR3 is TGTGCCAGCAGCCCATCCGAGGGGGGGCTGGGCTATGGCTACACCTTC.

This rearrangement joins TRBV2 to TRBJ2-7, with D perhaps matching TRBD1 (5 bases). CDR1 SNHLY and CDR2 FYNNEI come from the germline V gene. Between the trimmed V and J ends, which lost 3 bases and 5 bases, there was a span of 5 bases. CDR3 length equals 11 residues. DNA for the CDR3: TGTGCCAGCAGTGACAGGGACGAGCAGTACTTC. Residues: CASSDRDEQYF.

The V and J genes are TRBV6-5 and TRBJ2-7; tentatively, D is TRBD1 (6 bases). Germline loops: CDR1 MNHEY, CDR2 SVGAGI. Trimming removed 0 bases from V and 3 bases from J, with 15 bases in between. The CDR3 totals 16 residues. For the CDR3, the DNA is TGTGCCAGCAGTTACTCGGTTAACGACAGGATCTACGAGCAGTACTTC. It yields the protein CASSYSVNDRIYEQYF.

The V and J genes are TRBV6-1 and TRBJ1-1, with D possibly being TRBD1 (5 bases). Trimming cost V 1 base and J 4 bases, with 19 bases left between them. The CDR3 extends over 17 amino acids. The germline gives CDR1 MNHNS, CDR2 SASEGT. The CDR3, as DNA: TGTGCCAGCAGTGAAGTGAGGGGCGGGTCCGGGGGCACTGAAGCTTTCTTT. Translated: CASSEVRGGSGGTEAFF.

This clone appeared many times. Other DNA sequences in this sample translate to the same CDR3. J is TRBJ2-7 and V is TRBV7-2; the match to TRBD2 covers 9 bases. Trimming took 5 bases from V and 2 from J; bases not matched to a gene: 4. Germline CDR1 and CDR2: SGHTA and FQGNSA. CDR3 length equals 14 residues. The CDR3: CASSLSGRTYEQYF. CDR3 DNA sequence: TGTGCCAGCAGCCTTAGCGGGAGAACCTACGAGCAGTACTTC.

The chain is built from TRBV11-1 and TRBJ2-3, with D unresolved. CDR3 length: 16 residues. Per germline, CDR1 SGHAT and CDR2 FQDESV (reference sequence). Trimming took off 0 bases at V and 4 bases at J, with 14 bases between the two ends. The CDR3 spells CASSLAAASVPDTQYF. CDR3 in DNA: TGTGCCAGCAGCTTAGCGGCTGCGAGCGTCCCAGATACGCAGTATTTT.

This clone occurred once. This sequence joins TRBV24-1 and TRBJ1-5; the D is unclear. CDR1 and CDR2 (germline): KGHDR, SFDVKD. Trimming took off 12 bases at V and 0 bases at J, with 8 bases between the two ends. This CDR3 has 12 residues. CDR3: CAPKNSNQPQHF. The CDR3 DNA is TGTGCCCCTAAGAATAGCAATCAGCCCCAGCATTTT.

This chain joins TRBV5-4 and TRBJ2-6; 10 bases match TRBD1. The CDR3 is 14 amino acids. Per the germline V gene, CDR1 is SGHNT and CDR2 is YYREEE (reference sequence). After removal of 10 bases from V and 8 bases from J, the junction contained 9 bases not matched to a gene. The CDR3 nucleotides are TGTGCCTGCGGCCCGGGACAGGGGACCAACGTCCTGACTTTC. Encoded protein: CACGPGQGTNVLTF.

The chain combines TRBV12-3 or TRBV12-4 with TRBJ1-5; the D is unclear. The V and J ends lost 5 bases and 4 bases respectively, with 9 bases between them. The CDR3 covers 13 residues. The CDR3 is CASSASGNQPQHF. The CDR3 bases are TGTGCCAGCAGTGCAAGCGGGAATCAGCCCCAGCATTTT.

The chain joins TRBV21-1 to TRBJ2-7; the table's TRBD2 call for D was not verified on the DNA. TRBV21-1 is assigned pseudogene status. The CDR3 has 15 amino acids. The CDR3: CASSKGARETYEQYF. Here the CDR3 DNA reads TGTGCCAGCAGCAAAGGCGCACGGGAGACCTACGAGCAGTACTTC.

V usage is TRBV13 and J usage is TRBJ1-6, with a weak D call TRBD1 (6 bases). CDR1 is PRHDT and CDR2 is FYEKMQ in the germline V gene (reference sequence). The CDR3 totals 18 residues. V was shortened by 4 bases and J by 8 bases, with 24 bases between the two germline ends. The DNA for the CDR3 is TGTGCCAGCAGCTCAAATCATAACAGGGCGGCTTGGTATTCACCCCTCCACTTT. Translation: CASSSNHNRAAWYSPLHF.

V is TRBV7-2 and J is TRBJ1-2; the D gene is possibly TRBD1 (6 bases). Germline V gene data show CDR1 as SGHTA and CDR2 as FQGNSA. CDR3 length equals 15 residues. The germline V and J ends were trimmed by 1 base and 6 bases, with 15 bases remaining between them. CDR3 in amino acids: CASSLGYSGADGYTF. For the CDR3, the DNA is TGTGCCAGCAGCTTAGGTTACTCAGGGGCTGATGGCTACACCTTC. The full variable domain, completed using reference TRBV7-2 and TRBJ1-2, is GAGVSQSPSNKVTEKGKDVELRCDPISGHTALYWYRQSLGQGLEFLIYFQGNSAPDKSGLPSDRFSAERTGGSVSTLTIQRTQQEDSAVYLCASSLGYSGADGYTFGSGTRLTVV.